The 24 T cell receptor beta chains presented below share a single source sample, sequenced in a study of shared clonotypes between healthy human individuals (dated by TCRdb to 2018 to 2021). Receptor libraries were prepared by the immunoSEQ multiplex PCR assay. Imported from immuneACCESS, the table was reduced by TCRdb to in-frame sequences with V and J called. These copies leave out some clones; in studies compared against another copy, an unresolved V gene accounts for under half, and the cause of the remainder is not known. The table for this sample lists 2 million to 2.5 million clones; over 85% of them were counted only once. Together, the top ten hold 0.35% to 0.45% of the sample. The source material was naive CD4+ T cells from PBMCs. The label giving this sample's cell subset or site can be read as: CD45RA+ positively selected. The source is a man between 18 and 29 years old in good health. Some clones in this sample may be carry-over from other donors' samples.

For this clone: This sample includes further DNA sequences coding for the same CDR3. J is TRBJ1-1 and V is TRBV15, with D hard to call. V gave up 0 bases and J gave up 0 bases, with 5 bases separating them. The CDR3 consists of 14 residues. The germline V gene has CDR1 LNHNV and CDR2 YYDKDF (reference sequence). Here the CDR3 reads CATSRDRLNTEAFF. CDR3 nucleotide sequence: TGTGCCACCAGCAGAGATCGGTTGAACACTGAAGCTTTCTTT.

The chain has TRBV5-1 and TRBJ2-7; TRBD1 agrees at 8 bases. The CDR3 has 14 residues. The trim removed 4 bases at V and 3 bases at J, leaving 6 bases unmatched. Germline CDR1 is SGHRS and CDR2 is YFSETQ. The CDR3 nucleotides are TGCGCCAGCAGCCTGCAGGGGGCGTTCTACGAGCAGTACTTC. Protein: CASSLQGAFYEQYF.

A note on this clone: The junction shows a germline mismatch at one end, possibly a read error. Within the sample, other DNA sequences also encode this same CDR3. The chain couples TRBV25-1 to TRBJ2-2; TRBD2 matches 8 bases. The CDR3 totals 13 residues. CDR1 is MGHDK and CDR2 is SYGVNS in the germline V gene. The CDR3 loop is CASSVDAGREMFF. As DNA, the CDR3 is TGTGCCAGCAGTGTTGATGCCGGGAGGGAGATGTTTTTT.

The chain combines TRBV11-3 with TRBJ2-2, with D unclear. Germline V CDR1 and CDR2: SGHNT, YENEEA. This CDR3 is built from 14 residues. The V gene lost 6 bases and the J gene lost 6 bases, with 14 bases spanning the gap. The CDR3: CASSVTLGSGELFF. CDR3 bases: TGTGCCAGCAGTGTGACTCTGGGTTCCGGGGAGCTGTTTTTT.

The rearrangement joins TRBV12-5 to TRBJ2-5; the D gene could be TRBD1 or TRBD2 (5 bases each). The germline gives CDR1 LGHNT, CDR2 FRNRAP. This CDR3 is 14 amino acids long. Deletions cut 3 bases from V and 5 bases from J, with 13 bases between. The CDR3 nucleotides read TGTGCTAGTGGTTTTGGGGACGCGCGGGAGACCCAGTACTTC. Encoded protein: CASGFGDARETQYF.

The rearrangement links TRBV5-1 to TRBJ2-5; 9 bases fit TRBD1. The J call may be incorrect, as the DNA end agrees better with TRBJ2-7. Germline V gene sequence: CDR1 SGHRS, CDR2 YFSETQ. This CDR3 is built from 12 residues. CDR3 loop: CASRDRGDEQYF. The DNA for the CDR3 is TGCGCCAGCAGGGACAGGGGCGACGAGCAGTACTTC.

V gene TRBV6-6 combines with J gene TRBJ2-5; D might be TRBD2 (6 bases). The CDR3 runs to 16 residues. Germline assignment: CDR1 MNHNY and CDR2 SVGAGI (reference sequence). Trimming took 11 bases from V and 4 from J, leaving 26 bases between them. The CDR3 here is CASRPPAWRARETQYF. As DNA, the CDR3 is TGTGCCTCTCGACCCCCGGCCTGGAGGGCCCGAGAGACCCAGTACTTC.

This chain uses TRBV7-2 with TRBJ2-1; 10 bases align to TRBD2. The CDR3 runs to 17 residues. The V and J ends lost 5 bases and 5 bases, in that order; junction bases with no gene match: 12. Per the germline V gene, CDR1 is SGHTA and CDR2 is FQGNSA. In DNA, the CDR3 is TGTGCCAGCAGCCTCGCCCTTAGCGGGAGGATCAACAATGAGCAGTTCTTC. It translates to CASSLALSGRINNEQFF.

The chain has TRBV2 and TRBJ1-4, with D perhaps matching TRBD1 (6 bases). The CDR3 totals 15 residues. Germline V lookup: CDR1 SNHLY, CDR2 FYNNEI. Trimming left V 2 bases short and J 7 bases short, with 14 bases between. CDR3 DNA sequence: TGTGCCAGCAGTGAATATTCAGGGGCGCGTGAAAAACTGTTTTTT. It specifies CASSEYSGAREKLFF.

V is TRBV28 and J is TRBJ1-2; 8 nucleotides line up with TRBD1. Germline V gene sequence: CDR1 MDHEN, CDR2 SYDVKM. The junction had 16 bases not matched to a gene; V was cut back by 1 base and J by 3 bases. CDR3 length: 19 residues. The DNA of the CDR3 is TGTGCCAGCAGTTTATCCCTCTCCCGGCCTACAGGGGGGGACTATGGCTACACCTTC. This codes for CASSLSLSRPTGGDYGYTF.

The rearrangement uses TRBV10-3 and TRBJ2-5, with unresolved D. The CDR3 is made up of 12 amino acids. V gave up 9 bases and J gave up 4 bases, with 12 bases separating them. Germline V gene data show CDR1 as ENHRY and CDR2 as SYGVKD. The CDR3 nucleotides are TGTGCCATTTCCCTGAAGGGAGAGACCCAGTACTTC. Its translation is CAISLKGETQYF.

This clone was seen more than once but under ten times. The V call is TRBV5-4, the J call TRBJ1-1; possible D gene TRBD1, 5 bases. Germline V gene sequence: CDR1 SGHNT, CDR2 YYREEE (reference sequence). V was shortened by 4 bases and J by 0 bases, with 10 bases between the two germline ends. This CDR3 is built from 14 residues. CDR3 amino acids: CASSRGPLNTEAFF. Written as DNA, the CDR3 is TGTGCCAGCAGCCGGGGACCCTTGAACACTGAAGCTTTCTTT.

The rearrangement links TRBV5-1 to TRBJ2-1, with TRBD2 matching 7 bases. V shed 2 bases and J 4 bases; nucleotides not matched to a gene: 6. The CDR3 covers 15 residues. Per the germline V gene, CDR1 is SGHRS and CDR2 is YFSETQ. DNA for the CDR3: TGCGCCAGCAGCTTCACGGGACTAACTTACAATGAGCAGTTCTTC. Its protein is CASSFTGLTYNEQFF.

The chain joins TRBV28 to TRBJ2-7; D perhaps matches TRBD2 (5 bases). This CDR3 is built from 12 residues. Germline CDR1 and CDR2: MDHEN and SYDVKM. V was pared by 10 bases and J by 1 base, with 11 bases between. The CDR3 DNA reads TGTGCCATTTTGGGGAGTTCCTACGAGCAGTACTTC. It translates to CAILGSSYEQYF.

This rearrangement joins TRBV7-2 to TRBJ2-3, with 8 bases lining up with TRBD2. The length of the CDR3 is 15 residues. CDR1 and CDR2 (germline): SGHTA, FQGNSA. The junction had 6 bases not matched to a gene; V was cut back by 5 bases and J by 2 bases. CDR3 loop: CASSRLAISTDTQYF. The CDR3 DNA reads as TGTGCCAGCAGCCGACTAGCGATCTCCACAGATACGCAGTATTTT.

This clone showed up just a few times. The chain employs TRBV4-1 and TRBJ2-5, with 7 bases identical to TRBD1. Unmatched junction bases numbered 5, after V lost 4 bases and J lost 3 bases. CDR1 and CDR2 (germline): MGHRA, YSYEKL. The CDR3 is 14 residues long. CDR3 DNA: TGCGCCAGCAGCCGAGGGACAGTCGAAGAGACCCAGTACTTC. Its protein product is CASSRGTVEETQYF.

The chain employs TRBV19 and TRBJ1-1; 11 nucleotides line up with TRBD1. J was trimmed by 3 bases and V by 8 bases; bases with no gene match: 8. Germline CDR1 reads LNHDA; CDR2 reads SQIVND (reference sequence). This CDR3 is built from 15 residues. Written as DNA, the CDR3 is TGTGCCAGTCAAGGACAGGGGGCGCAGGACACTGAAGCTTTCTTT. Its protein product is CASQGQGAQDTEAFF.

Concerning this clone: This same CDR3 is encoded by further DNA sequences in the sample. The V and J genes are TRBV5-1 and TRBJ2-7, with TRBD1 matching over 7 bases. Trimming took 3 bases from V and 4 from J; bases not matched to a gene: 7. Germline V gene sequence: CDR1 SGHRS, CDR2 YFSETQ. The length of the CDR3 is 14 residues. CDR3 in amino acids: CASSSGQETYEQYF. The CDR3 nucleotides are TGCGCCAGCAGCTCCGGACAGGAGACATACGAGCAGTACTTC.

The DNA for the CDR3 is TGTGCCAGCAGCGCTGCAGGACAGGGGTACGAGCAGTACTTC. Its translation is CASSAAGQGYEQYF. The gene calls are TRBV11-3 and TRBJ2-7; 9 positions agree with TRBD1. This CDR3 comprises 14 residues. J gave up 4 bases and V 5 bases, and 6 bases lay outside the gene matches. Per germline, CDR1 SGHNT and CDR2 YENEEA.

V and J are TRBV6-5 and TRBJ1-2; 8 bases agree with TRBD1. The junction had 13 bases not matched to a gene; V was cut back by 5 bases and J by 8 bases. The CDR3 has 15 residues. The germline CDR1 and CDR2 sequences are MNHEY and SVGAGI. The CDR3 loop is CASSTIRTGIYGYTF. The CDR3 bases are TGTGCCAGCAGTACAATCAGGACAGGGATCTACGGCTACACCTTC.

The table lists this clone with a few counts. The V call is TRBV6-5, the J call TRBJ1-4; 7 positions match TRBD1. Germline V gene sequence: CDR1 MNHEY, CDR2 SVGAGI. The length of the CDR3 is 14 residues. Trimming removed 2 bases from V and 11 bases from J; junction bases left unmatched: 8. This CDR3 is CASSYGSTGWKLFF. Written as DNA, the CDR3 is TGTGCCAGCAGTTACGGATCGACAGGGTGGAAACTGTTTTTT.

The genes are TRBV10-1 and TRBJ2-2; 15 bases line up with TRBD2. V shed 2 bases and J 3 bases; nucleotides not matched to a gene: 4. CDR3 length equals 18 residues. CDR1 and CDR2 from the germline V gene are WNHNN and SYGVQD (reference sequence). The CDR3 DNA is TGCGCCAGCAGTGAGGGACTAGCGGGAGGGCCGTACACCGGGGAGCTGTTTTTT. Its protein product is CASSEGLAGGPYTGELFF.

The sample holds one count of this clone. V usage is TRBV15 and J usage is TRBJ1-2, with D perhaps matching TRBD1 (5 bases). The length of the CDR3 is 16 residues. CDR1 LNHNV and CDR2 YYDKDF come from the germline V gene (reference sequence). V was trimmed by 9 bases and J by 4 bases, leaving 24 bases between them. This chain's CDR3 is CATIPGPSPSIYGYTF. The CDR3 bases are TGTGCCACTATACCGGGACCCTCTCCGTCAATCTATGGCTACACCTTC.

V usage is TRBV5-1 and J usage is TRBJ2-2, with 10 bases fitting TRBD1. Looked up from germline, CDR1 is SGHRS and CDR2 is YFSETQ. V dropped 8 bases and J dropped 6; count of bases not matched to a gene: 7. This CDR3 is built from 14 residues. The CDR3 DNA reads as TGCGCCAGTAGGGGACAGGGGATGCCCGGGGAGCTGTTTTTT. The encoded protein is CASRGQGMPGELFF.